These 26 T cell receptor beta chains came from one sample sequenced in a study of blood T cell repertoires in COVID-19. Produced via immunoSEQ multiplex PCR; TCRdb's table is partial and in-frame only. The sample holds over 150,000 clones, less than 90% seen once. The source material was peripheral blood. The receptors were gathered from a man aged 30 to 45 with acute or convalescent COVID-19.

This chain uses TRBV4-1 with TRBJ1-4; no firm D call. Germline CDR1 is MGHRA and CDR2 is YSYEKL. The CDR3 extends over 15 amino acids. With 8 bases removed from V and 0 bases from J, the gap between germline ends came to 13 bases. The CDR3 loop is CASGREVATNEKLFF. DNA of the CDR3: TGCGCCAGCGGGCGGGAGGTAGCAACTAATGAAAAACTGTTTTTT.

The genes are TRBV7-9 and TRBJ2-5, with 7 bases aligning to TRBD2. The CDR3 covers 16 residues. The ends lost 2 bases at V and 5 bases at J; junction bases unmatched: 11. CDR1 and CDR2 (germline): SEHNR, FQNEAQ (reference sequence). CDR3 in amino acids: CASSLLGRARGETQYF. CDR3 coding DNA: TGTGCCAGCAGCTTATTAGGGAGGGCCCGCGGGGAGACCCAGTACTTC.

V is TRBV28 and J is TRBJ2-7; unclear D gene. This CDR3 region has 14 residues. CDR1 is MDHEN and CDR2 is SYDVKM in the germline V gene. The V gene lost 6 bases and the J gene lost 1 base, with 13 bases spanning the gap. The chain's CDR3 is CASSLTPRSYEQYF. The CDR3 region has the DNA TGTGCCAGCAGCCTGACACCCCGTTCCTACGAGCAGTACTTC.

The rearrangement links TRBV7-9 to TRBJ2-2; a weak D match, TRBD1 (6 bases). The germline V gene has CDR1 SEHNR and CDR2 FQNEAQ (reference sequence). V was cut by 5 bases and J by 5 bases, with 12 bases left in between. The CDR3 has 14 amino acids. For the CDR3, the DNA is TGTGCCAGCAGCCCCGGGACACAAACCGGGGAGCTGTTTTTT. Translated, it gives CASSPGTQTGELFF.

The chain joins TRBV11-3 to TRBJ1-2; maybe TRBD1 (6 bases). The V end was cut by 7 bases, the J end by 1 base, with 10 bases between. The CDR3 length is 13 residues. CDR1 is SGHNT, CDR2 YENEEA, per germline. CDR3 sequence reads: CASNETGNYGYTF. CDR3 DNA sequence: TGTGCCAGCAACGAGACAGGTAACTATGGCTACACCTTC.

This chain links TRBV19 with TRBJ2-2; a possible D gene is TRBD1 (6 bases). V was pared by 5 bases and J by 1 base, with 11 bases between. Germline CDR1 reads LNHDA; CDR2 reads SQIVND (reference sequence). The CDR3 totals 15 residues. The CDR3 region has the DNA TGTGCCAGTAGTGCGGACAGCGTGAACACCGGGGAGCTGTTTTTT. Its translation: CASSADSVNTGELFF. Drawing the rest from reference TRBV19 and TRBJ2-2, the complete variable domain is DGGITQSPKYLFRKEGQNVTLSCEQNLNHDAMYWYRQDPGQGLRLIYYSQIVNDFQKGDIAEGYSVSREKKESFPLTVTSAQKNPTAFYLCASSADSVNTGELFFGEGSRLTVL.

This chain connects TRBV30 to TRBJ2-5, with D maybe TRBD1 (5 bases). With 3 bases removed from V and 2 bases from J, the gap between germline ends came to 10 bases. The CDR3 contains 13 residues. Germline CDR1 GTSNPN, CDR2 SVGIG (reference sequence). The CDR3 reads CAWRGKGQETQYF. The CDR3 DNA is TGTGCCTGGAGAGGGAAGGGGCAAGAGACCCAGTACTTC.

The chain employs TRBV4-1 and TRBJ1-6; no firm D call. CDR1 and CDR2 from the germline V gene are MGHRA and YSYEKL. CDR3 size: 15 residues. V was pared by 1 base and J by 7 bases, with 11 bases between. The CDR3 region has the DNA TGCGCCAGCAGCCAAGCCACAGCTCGGAATTCACCCCTCCACTTT. This gives the protein CASSQATARNSPLHF.

The chain couples TRBV27 to TRBJ1-6, with TRBD1 identical over 10 bases. The V segment lost 0 bases and the J segment 11 bases; nucleotides outside the gene matches: 7. Germline loops: CDR1 MNHEY, CDR2 SMNVEV (reference sequence). CDR3 length equals 16 residues. As DNA, the CDR3 is TGTGCCAGCAGTTTATCGATGGACAGGGGGAAAACACCCCTCCACTTT. Protein: CASSLSMDRGKTPLHF.

The rearrangement links TRBV5-6 to TRBJ1-6; a possible D gene is TRBD1 (5 bases). CDR1 and CDR2 from the germline V gene are SGHDT and YYEEEE. This CDR3 region has 16 residues. V lost 3 bases and J 0 bases, leaving 10 bases between the germline ends. The CDR3 DNA sequence: TGTGCCAGCAGCTACCTACAGGACTCCTATAATTCACCCCTCCACTTT. Translation: CASSYLQDSYNSPLHF.

The chain recombines TRBV6-5 with TRBJ2-3; 7 nucleotides match TRBD2. This CDR3 region has 16 residues. V trimming: 0 bases; J trimming: 5 bases; junction bases outside the gene matches: 8. The germline V gene has CDR1 MNHEY and CDR2 SVGAGI. CDR3 residues: CASSYSIRGVGDTQYF. The CDR3 DNA follows: TGTGCCAGCAGTTACTCAATCCGGGGGGTGGGAGATACGCAGTATTTT.

V usage is TRBV6-2 or TRBV6-3 and J usage is TRBJ2-1; 9 nucleotides line up with TRBD2. Losses at the gene ends were 4 bases for V and 3 bases for J; bases not matched to a gene: 7. Germline assignment: CDR1 MNHEY and CDR2 SVGEGT. This CDR3 is 16 amino acids long. The CDR3: CASSLVAGAFYNEQFF. The CDR3 bases are TGTGCCAGCAGTTTGGTAGCGGGGGCTTTCTACAATGAGCAGTTCTTC.

This clone was recorded once. V gene TRBV7-2 combines with J gene TRBJ1-5; D gene uncertain. The V end lost 4 bases, the J end lost 6 bases, and 16 bases lay between the germline ends. CDR1 and CDR2 from the germline V gene are SGHTA and FQGNSA. The CDR3 is 15 amino acids. CDR3 region: CASSSNTGLSQPQHF. Here the CDR3 DNA reads TGTGCCAGCAGCTCTAATACTGGTTTGAGTCAGCCCCAGCATTTT.

The chain employs TRBV9 and TRBJ1-1; TRBD1 might be the D (5 bases). The CDR3 loop spans 14 amino acids. CDR1 is SGDLS, CDR2 YYNGEE, per germline. V dropped 2 bases and J dropped 2 bases, with 10 bases sitting between them. CDR3 coding DNA: TGTGCCAGCAGCGTCCCTCAGGGAAACACTGAAGCTTTCTTT. Translation gives CASSVPQGNTEAFF.

This chain links TRBV25-1 with TRBJ1-5, with 11 bases aligning to TRBD1. V was pared by 6 bases and J by 4 bases, with 2 bases of the junction left unmatched. Germline CDR1 MGHDK, CDR2 SYGVNS. The CDR3 length is 14 residues. CDR3 in amino acids: CASRDRGRNQPQHF. CDR3 sequence (DNA): TGTGCCAGCAGGGACAGGGGGCGAAATCAGCCCCAGCATTTT.

V usage is TRBV2 and J usage is TRBJ2-7; 8 bases match TRBD1. After removal of 9 bases from V and 2 bases from J, the junction contained 9 bases not matched to a gene. The CDR3 is 14 amino acids. The germline CDR1 and CDR2 sequences are SNHLY and FYNNEI. The CDR3 loop is CARSLGQGPYEQYF. CDR3 sequence (DNA): TGTGCCAGGAGTCTTGGACAGGGACCCTACGAGCAGTACTTC.

The V gene is TRBV18, the J gene TRBJ2-1; D perhaps matches TRBD2 (5 bases). Germline V gene sequence: CDR1 KGHSH, CDR2 LQKENI. The CDR3 length is 15 residues. The ends were cut back, 2 bases at V and 10 bases at J, with 18 bases in the middle. CDR3 DNA: TGTGCCAGCTCACCAAGGACTCTCGGGCTGTCGGAGCAGTTCTTC. Protein: CASSPRTLGLSEQFF.

The V and J genes are TRBV7-2 and TRBJ2-7; a weak D match, TRBD1 (5 bases). CDR3 length: 17 residues. Trimming left V 4 bases short and J 7 bases short, with 26 bases between. Germline CDR1 reads SGHTA; CDR2 reads FQGNSA. The CDR3, as DNA: TGTGCCAGCAGCTCCCCTGCACCGAGTAGGGGTGGAGTGGAGCAGTACTTC. Residues: CASSSPAPSRGGVEQYF.

The rearrangement uses TRBV15 and TRBJ2-7; 9 bases map to TRBD1. In germline, CDR1 is LNHNV, CDR2 YYDKDF (reference sequence). J lost 5 bases, V lost 6 bases, and 8 bases had no gene match. The CDR3 totals 14 residues. The CDR3 sequence: CATSPRDRVDEQYF. CDR3 coding DNA: TGTGCCACCAGTCCCCGGGACAGGGTCGACGAGCAGTACTTC.

This chain joins TRBV20-1 and TRBJ1-1; tentatively, D is TRBD1 (5 bases). Germline loops: CDR1 DFQATT, CDR2 SNEGSKA (reference sequence). V was cut by 6 bases and J by 6 bases, with 11 bases left in between. The CDR3 is made up of 11 amino acids. In DNA form, the CDR3 reads TGCAGTGCCCCTCGCAGGGCTGAAGCTTTCTTT. Its protein is CSAPRRAEAFF.

In this sample, this clone turned up once. The rearrangement links TRBV6-5 to TRBJ1-3, with D possibly matching TRBD1 (6 bases). The CDR3 covers 15 residues. In germline, CDR1 is MNHEY, CDR2 SVGAGI. Trimming left V 8 bases short and J 0 bases short, with 14 bases between. The CDR3 bases are TGTGCCAGCGCAAGGTCCAGGGGCTCTGGAAACACCATATATTTT. Protein product: CASARSRGSGNTIYF.

V gene TRBV3-1 (or the pseudogene TRBV3-2) combines with J gene TRBJ1-1, with D perhaps matching TRBD1 (5 bases). Trimming cost V 1 base and J 1 base, with 10 bases left between them. Germline V gives CDR1 LGHDT, CDR2 YNNKEL (reference sequence). The CDR3 has 15 residues. This chain's CDR3 is CASSQGQGWNTEAFF. The CDR3 DNA reads TGTGCCAGCAGCCAAGGGCAGGGATGGAACACTGAAGCTTTCTTT.

This chain uses TRBV4-2 with TRBJ2-7, with TRBD2 matching 13 bases. With 4 bases clipped from V and 4 bases from J, the junction kept 1 base outside the gene matches. The germline V gene has CDR1 LGHNA and CDR2 YNFKEQ. There are 14 residues in the CDR3. CDR3 sequence (DNA): TGTGCCAGCAGCCGGACTAGCGGGAGTTACGAGCAGTACTTC. Residues: CASSRTSGSYEQYF.

The chain combines TRBV27 with TRBJ1-2; 7 nucleotides agree with TRBD1. Unmatched junction bases numbered 5, after V lost 6 bases and J lost 7 bases. From germline, CDR1 is MNHEY and CDR2 SMNVEV (reference sequence). There are 12 residues in the CDR3. The CDR3 spells CASREGGGGYTF. The DNA of the CDR3 is TGTGCCAGCAGAGAAGGGGGCGGTGGCTACACCTTC.

The rearrangement uses TRBV28 and TRBJ1-2, with 10 bases that match TRBD1. The germline gives CDR1 MDHEN, CDR2 SYDVKM. The CDR3 runs to 15 residues. Trimming cost V 7 bases and J 7 bases; bases outside gene matches: 12. For the CDR3, the DNA is TGTGCCAGCACCCCCGTGAGACAGGGGGCTGTTGGCTACACCTTC. Amino acid sequence: CASTPVRQGAVGYTF.

The J gene is TRBJ1-1, the V gene TRBV2; no definite D call. The V gene lost 7 bases and the J gene lost 0 bases, with 12 bases spanning the gap. This CDR3 spans 14 amino acids. Germline values: CDR1 SNHLY, CDR2 FYNNEI. This CDR3 reads CASILREVNTEAFF. The CDR3 region has the DNA TGTGCCAGCATATTAAGGGAGGTGAACACTGAAGCTTTCTTT.